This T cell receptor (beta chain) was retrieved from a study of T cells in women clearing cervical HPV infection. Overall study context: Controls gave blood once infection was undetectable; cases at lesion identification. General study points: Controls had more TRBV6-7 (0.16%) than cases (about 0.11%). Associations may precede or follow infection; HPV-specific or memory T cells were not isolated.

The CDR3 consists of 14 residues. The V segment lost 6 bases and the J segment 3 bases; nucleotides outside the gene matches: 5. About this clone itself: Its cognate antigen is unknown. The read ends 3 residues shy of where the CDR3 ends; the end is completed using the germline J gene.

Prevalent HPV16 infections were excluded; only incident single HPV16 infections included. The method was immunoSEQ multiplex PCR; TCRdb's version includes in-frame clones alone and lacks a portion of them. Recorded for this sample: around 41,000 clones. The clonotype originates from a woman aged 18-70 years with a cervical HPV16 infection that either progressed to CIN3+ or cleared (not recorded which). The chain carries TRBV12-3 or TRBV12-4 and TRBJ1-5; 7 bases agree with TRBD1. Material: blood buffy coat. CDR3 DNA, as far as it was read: TGTGCCAGCAGCTTGGGACAGCCCAATCAGCCC. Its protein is CASSLGQPNQP. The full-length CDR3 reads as CASSLGQPNQPQHF.